One sample yielded the 3 T cell receptor beta chains listed below, sequenced in a study of breast tumors, draining lymph nodes, adjacent tissues. MiXCR, run by TCRdb on the multiplex PCR reads, gives a single entry per CDR3 protein. This sample has 180,000 or so distinct CDR3 sequences; roughly 29% occur once, and the top ten carry around 4.5%. Samples came from axillary lymph nodes draining the breast cancer. Sequencing was done on a sample of axillary lymph node tissue. Source of these receptors: a female donor with breast cancer. Some clones in this sample may be carry-over from other donors' samples.

Comment on this clonotype: This may be a read error: a much more frequent sequence differs by one nucleotide. The chain combines TRBV7-3 with TRBJ2-5; 7 bases fit TRBD1. The CDR3 contains 17 residues. CDR1 and CDR2 (germline): SGHTA, FQGTGA. The CDR3 region has the DNA TGTGCCAGCAGCTTAGGTCAGTCAGGGGGACCTCAAGAGCCCCAGTACTTC. Translation: CASSLGQSGGPQEPQYF.

This clonotype was observed at least ten times. The rearrangement links TRBV2 to TRBJ2-4; perhaps TRBD2 as D (7 bases). Germline V CDR1 and CDR2: SNHLY, FYNNEI. The CDR3 loop spans 13 amino acids. V lost 3 bases and J lost 8, with 11 bases in between. CDR3 residues: CASSDQGRDIQYF. The CDR3 region has the DNA TGTGCCAGCAGTGACCAGGGGAGGGACATTCAGTACTTC.

Many counts were recorded for this clonotype. This CDR3 is CSVDTGLSTTGELFF. The CDR3, as DNA: TGCAGCGTTGACACAGGACTAAGTACCACCGGGGAGCTGTTTTTT. This sequence joins TRBV29-1 and TRBJ2-2; TRBD2 might be the D (6 bases). CDR3 length equals 15 residues. In germline, CDR1 is SQVTM, CDR2 ANQGSEA. Trimming removed 3 bases from V and 4 bases from J, with 15 bases in between.